This record covers a single T cell receptor beta chain. From blood CD8+ and CD4+ T cells, the TCR beta chain was sequenced. Stable or active relapsing-remitting multiple sclerosis, untreated and meeting revised McDonald criteria, defined the controls. While CD8+ and CD4+ T cells were isolated negatively, TEMRA cells were enriched by FACS. The sample is drawn from a study of CD8 T cells in Susac syndrome. Reverse transcription of roughly 0.5 to 1 ug RNA was performed with random hexamers. By means of immunoSEQ multiplex PCR, TCR beta CDR3 spanning 54 Vbeta and 13 Jbeta underwent amplification. Each CDR3 protein gets one entry after TCRdb re-called the immunoSEQ multiplex PCR reads with MiXCR. Altogether hundreds of thousands of distinct CDR3 sequences are present, roughly 93% being singletons, with the ten largest covering 0.065% to 0.075%. The CDR3 runs to 14 residues. V shed 5 bases, J shed 0 bases, and the junction held 4 bases outside the gene matches. CDR1 and CDR2 from the germline V gene are SGHVS and FNYEAQ.

The sequencing sample was made of CD4+ T cells from PBMCs. The rearrangement uses TRBV7-6 and TRBJ2-7, with 7 positions matching TRBD1. The origin of this receptor is a human donor with multiple sclerosis. Written as DNA, the CDR3 is TGTGCCAGCAGCGGGACAGACAGCTCCTACGAGCAGTACTTC. Translated: CASSGTDSSYEQYF.